The rows below give T cell receptor beta chains drawn from one sample of a study of blood T cells in healthy people across ages. TCRdb redid the calling of the 5' RACE reads with MiXCR, one entry per CDR3 protein. The data hold about 1.8 million distinct CDR3 sequences, with around 48% observed a single time. Sequences were obtained from blood. The receptors derive from a middle-aged woman in good health. Each CDR3 is given with its conserved first and last residue. D genes are given only for firm matches. A clone size is listed for some rows: how often the clone was seen (once, few, many), or a class if it is expanded.

TRBJ2-2	-	-	TRBV4-2	14	CASSLEPRGGELFF
TRBJ1-2	-	-	TRBV20-1	13	CSASTRANYGYTF
TRBJ2-5	TRBD2	-	TRBV24-1	14	CATSKPGLGETQYF
TRBJ2-3	TRBD2	-	TRBV9	17	CASSVSLSGGRTDTQYF
TRBJ2-3	-	-	TRBV18	15	CASSPSLGRGDTQYF
TRBJ2-4	-	-	TRBV4-1	15	CASSQDLGRRNIQYF
TRBJ2-1	TRBD1	once	TRBV27	14	CASSPRTGFNEQFF
TRBJ1-2	TRBD1	-	TRBV5-4	14	CASSLTGGSSGYTF
TRBJ2-7	-	-	TRBV5-1	16	CASSLHLAPFSYEQYF
TRBJ2-1	-	-	TRBV2	13	CASGALAVNEQFF
TRBJ2-3	TRBD2	-	TRBV20-1	15	CSAGLAGGDTDTQYF
TRBJ2-5	-	-	TRBV5-5	15	CASSLHWAEQETQYF
TRBJ2-1	-	-	TRBV28	13	CASSLLPVNEQFF
TRBJ1-5	-	-	TRBV5-6	15	CASSLASHVVQPQHF
TRBJ2-1	-	few	TRBV29-1	10	CSTRVDEQFF
TRBJ2-1	-	many	TRBV12-3/TRBV12-4	13	CASSPGTVNEQFF
TRBJ2-1	TRBD2	few	TRBV12-3/TRBV12-4	14	CASTLGLAGDEQFF
TRBJ2-7	-	many	TRBV4-3	14	CASSQGGSSYEQYF
TRBJ2-5	TRBD2	few	TRBV11-2	17	CASSRTLTSGGRETQYF
TRBJ1-6	-	-	TRBV27	14	CASSKQTLNSPLHF
TRBJ2-5	TRBD1	few	TRBV20-1	14	CSARQGDVSETQYF
TRBJ2-1	TRBD2	-	TRBV6-5	16	CASSPYRAGVENEQFF
TRBJ1-4	TRBD1	-	TRBV27	14	CASSVSTGREKLFF
TRBJ1-2	-	-	TRBV6-2/TRBV6-3	11	CASTYGYGYTF